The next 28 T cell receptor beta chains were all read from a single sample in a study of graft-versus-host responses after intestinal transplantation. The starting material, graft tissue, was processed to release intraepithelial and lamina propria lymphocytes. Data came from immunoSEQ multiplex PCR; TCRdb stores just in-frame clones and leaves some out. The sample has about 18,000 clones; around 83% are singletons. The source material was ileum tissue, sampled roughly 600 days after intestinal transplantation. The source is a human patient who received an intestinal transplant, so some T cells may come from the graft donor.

Written as DNA, the CDR3 is TGTGCCAGCAGCTTAAGTCACGAGCAGTACTTC. Translated: CASSLSHEQYF. The V and J genes are TRBV7-9 and TRBJ2-7; D unclear. CDR1 is SEHNR and CDR2 is FQNEAQ in the germline V gene (reference sequence). The CDR3 runs 11 residues. V was shortened by 2 bases and J by 5 bases, with 4 bases between the two germline ends.

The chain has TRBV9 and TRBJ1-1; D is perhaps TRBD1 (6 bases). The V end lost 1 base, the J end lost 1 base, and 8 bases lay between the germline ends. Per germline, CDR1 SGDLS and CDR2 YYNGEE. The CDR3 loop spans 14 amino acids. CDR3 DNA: TGTGCCAGCAGCGTAATGGGGGCGAACACTGAAGCTTTCTTT. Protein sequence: CASSVMGANTEAFF. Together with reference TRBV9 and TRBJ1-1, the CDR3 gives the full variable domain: DSGVTQTPKHLITATGQRVTLRCSPRSGDLSVYWYQQSLDQGLQFLIQYYNGEERAKGNILERFSAQQFPDLHSELNLSSLELGDSALYFCASSVMGANTEAFFGQGTRLTVV.

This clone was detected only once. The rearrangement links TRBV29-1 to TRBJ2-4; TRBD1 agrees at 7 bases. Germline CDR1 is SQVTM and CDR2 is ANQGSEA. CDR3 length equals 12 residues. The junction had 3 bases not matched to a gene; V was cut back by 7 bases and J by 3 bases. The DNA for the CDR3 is TGCAGCGCCGGACAGGTCAAAAACATTCAGTACTTC. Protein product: CSAGQVKNIQYF.

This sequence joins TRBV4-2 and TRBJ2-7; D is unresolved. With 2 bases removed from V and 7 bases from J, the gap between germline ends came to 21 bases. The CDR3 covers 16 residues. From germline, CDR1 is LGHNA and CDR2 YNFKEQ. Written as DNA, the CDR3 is TGTGCCAGCAGCCAATTAAGCGCGGCGACCATGGGGGAGCAGTACTTC. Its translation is CASSQLSAATMGEQYF.

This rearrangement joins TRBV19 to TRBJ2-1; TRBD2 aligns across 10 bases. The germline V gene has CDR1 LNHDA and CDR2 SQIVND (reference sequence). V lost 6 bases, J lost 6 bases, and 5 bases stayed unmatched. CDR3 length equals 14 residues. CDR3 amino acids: CASSSAGGPNEQFF. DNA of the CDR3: TGTGCCAGTAGCTCAGCGGGGGGGCCCAATGAGCAGTTCTTC.

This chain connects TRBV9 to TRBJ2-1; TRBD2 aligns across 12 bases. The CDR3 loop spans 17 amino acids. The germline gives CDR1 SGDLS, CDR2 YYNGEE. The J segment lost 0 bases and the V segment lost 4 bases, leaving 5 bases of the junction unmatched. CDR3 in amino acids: CASSLLAGGSSYNEQFF. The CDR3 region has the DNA TGTGCCAGCAGCCTCCTAGCGGGGGGGAGCTCCTACAATGAGCAGTTCTTC.

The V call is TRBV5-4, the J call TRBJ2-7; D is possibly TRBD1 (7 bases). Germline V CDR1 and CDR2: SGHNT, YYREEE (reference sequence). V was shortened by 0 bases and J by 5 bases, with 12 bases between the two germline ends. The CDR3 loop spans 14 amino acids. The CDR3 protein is CASSLDRGGDEQYF. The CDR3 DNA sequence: TGTGCCAGCAGCTTGGACAGGGGAGGCGACGAGCAGTACTTC.

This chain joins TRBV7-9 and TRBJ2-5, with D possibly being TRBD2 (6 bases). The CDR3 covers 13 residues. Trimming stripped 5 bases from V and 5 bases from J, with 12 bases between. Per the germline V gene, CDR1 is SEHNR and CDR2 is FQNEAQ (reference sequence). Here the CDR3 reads CASSQTSQETQYF. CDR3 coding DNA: TGTGCCAGCAGCCAAACTAGCCAGGAGACCCAGTACTTC.

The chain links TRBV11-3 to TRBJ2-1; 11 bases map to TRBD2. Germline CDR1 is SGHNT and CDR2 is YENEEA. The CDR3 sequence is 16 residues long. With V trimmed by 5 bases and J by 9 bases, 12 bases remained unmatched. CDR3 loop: CASSPIAGGSVGEQFF. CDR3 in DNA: TGTGCCAGCAGCCCTATAGCGGGGGGGTCCGTAGGTGAGCAGTTCTTC.

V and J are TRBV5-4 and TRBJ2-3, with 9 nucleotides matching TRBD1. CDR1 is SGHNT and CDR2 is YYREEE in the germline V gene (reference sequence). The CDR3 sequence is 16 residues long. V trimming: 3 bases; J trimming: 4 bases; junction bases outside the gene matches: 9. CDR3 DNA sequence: TGTGCCAGCAGCTCCCTAGGACAGGGGAAGCCAGATACGCAGTATTTT. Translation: CASSSLGQGKPDTQYF.

CDR3 sequence (DNA): TGTGCCAGCAGCCTGCTTACAGGATCTAACACCGGGGAGCTGTTTTTT. Amino acid sequence: CASSLLTGSNTGELFF. The V call is TRBV5-6, the J call TRBJ2-2, with D possibly matching TRBD1 (5 bases). Between the trimmed V and J ends, which lost 4 bases and 2 bases, there was a span of 15 bases. Germline assignment: CDR1 SGHDT and CDR2 YYEEEE. CDR3 length: 16 residues.

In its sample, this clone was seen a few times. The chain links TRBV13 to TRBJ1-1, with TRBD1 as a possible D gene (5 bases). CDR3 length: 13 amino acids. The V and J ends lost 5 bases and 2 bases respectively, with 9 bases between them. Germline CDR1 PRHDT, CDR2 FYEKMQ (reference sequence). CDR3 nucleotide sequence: TGTGCCAGCAGCAAAGACAGAAACACTGAAGCTTTCTTT. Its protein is CASSKDRNTEAFF. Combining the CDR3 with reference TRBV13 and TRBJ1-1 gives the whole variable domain AAGVIQSPRHLIKEKRETATLKCYPIPRHDTVYWYQQGPGQDPQFLISFYEKMQSDKGSIPDRFSAQQFSDYHSELNMSSLELGDSALYFCASSKDRNTEAFFGQGTRLTVV.

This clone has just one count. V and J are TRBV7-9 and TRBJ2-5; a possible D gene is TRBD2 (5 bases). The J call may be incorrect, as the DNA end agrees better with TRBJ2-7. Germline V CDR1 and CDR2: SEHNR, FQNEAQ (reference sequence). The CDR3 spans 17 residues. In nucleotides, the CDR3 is TGTGCCAGCAGCTTAGCGAGGGAACCGCTTAGGGTCTACGAGCAGTACTTC. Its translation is CASSLAREPLRVYEQYF.

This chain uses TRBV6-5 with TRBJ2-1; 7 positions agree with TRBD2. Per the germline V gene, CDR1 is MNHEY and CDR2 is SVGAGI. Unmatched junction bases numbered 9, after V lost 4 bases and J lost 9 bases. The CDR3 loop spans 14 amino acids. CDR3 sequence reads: CASSSAGLGSEQFF. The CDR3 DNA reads TGTGCCAGCAGTTCCGCCGGACTAGGGAGTGAGCAGTTCTTC.

CDR3: CASSYPQSSYNEQFF. In DNA, the CDR3 is TGTGCCAGCAGCTACCCCCAAAGCTCCTACAATGAGCAGTTCTTC. The J gene is TRBJ2-1, the V gene TRBV5-6; D not certain. In germline, CDR1 is SGHDT, CDR2 YYEEEE. The CDR3 extends over 15 amino acids. Trimming took 3 bases from V and 0 from J, leaving 10 bases between them.

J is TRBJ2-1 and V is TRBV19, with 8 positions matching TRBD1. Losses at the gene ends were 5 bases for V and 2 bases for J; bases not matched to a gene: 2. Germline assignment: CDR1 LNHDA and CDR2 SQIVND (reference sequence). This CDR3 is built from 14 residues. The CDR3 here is CASSWTGTYNEQFF. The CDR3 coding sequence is TGTGCCAGTAGTTGGACAGGGACCTACAATGAGCAGTTCTTC.

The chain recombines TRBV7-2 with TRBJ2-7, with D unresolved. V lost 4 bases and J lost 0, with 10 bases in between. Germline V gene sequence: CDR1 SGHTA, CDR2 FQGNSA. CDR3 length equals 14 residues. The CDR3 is CASSSPRSSYEQYF. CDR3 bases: TGTGCCAGCAGCTCCCCTAGGAGCTCCTACGAGCAGTACTTC.

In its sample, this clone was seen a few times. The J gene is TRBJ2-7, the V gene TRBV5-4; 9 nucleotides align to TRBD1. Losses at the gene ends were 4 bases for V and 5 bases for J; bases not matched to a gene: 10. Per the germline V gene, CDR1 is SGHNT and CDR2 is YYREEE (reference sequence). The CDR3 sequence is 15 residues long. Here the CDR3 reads CASSGPDRGTHEQYF. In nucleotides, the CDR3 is TGTGCCAGCAGCGGCCCGGACAGGGGCACTCACGAGCAGTACTTC. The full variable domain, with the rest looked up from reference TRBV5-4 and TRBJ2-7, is ETGVTQSPTHLIKTRGQQVTLRCSSQSGHNTVSWYQQALGQGPQFIFQYYREEENGRGNFPPRFSGLQFPNYSSELNVNALELDDSALYLCASSGPDRGTHEQYFGPGTRLTVT.

The chain's CDR3 is CASSLVRSGGFQETQYF. The DNA for the CDR3 is TGTGCCAGCAGCTTAGTACGTTCGGGGGGCTTCCAAGAGACCCAGTACTTC. The chain recombines TRBV7-9 with TRBJ2-5, with D possibly TRBD2 on 7 matching bases. V was clipped by 1 base and J by 1 base, with 16 bases between them. CDR1 is SEHNR and CDR2 is FQNEAQ in the germline V gene (reference sequence). This CDR3 comprises 17 residues.

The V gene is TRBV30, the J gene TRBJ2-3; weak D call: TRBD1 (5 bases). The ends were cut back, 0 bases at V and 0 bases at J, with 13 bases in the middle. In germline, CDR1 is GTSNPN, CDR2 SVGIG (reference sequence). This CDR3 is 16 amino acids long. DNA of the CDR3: TGTGCCTGGAGTGTAACACAGGAACCTAGCACAGATACGCAGTATTTT. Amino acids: CAWSVTQEPSTDTQYF. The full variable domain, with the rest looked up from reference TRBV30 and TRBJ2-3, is SQTIHQWPATLVQPVGSPLSLECTVEGTSNPNLYWYRQAAGRGLQLLFYSVGIGQISSEVPQNLSASRPQDRQFILSSKKLLLSDSGFYLCAWSVTQEPSTDTQYFGPGTRLTVL.

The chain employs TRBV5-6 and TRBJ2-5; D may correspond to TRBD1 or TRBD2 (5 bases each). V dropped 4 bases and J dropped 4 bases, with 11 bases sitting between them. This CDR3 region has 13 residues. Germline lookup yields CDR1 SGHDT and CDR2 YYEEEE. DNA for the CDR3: TGTGCCAGCAGCGGGAAGGGGAGAGAGACCCAGTACTTC. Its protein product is CASSGKGRETQYF.

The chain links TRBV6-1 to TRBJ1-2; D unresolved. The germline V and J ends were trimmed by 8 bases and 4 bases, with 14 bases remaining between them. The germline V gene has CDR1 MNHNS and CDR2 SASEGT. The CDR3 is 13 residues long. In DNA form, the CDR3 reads TGTGCCAGCCACTTAACAGCGAGCTATGGCTACACCTTC. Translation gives CASHLTASYGYTF.

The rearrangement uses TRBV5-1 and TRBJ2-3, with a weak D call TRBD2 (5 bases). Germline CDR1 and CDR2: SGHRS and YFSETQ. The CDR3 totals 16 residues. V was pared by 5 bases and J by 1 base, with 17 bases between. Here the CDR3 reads CASRPLEGAGTDTQYF. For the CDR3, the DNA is TGCGCCAGCAGACCTCTAGAGGGAGCCGGCACAGATACGCAGTATTTT.

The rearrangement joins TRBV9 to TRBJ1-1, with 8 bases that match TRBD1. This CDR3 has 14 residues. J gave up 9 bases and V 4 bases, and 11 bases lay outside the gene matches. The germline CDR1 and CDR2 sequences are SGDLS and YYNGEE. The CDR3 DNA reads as TGTGCCAGCAGCCCAATCCACGGGACAGGTAAAGCTTTCTTT. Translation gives CASSPIHGTGKAFF.

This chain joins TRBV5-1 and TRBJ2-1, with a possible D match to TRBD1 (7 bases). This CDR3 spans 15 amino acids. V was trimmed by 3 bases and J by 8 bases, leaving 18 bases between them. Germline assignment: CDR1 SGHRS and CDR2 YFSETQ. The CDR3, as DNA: TGCGCCAGCAGCTCGGACAGGCCGACGGGGGATGAGCAGTTCTTC. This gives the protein CASSSDRPTGDEQFF. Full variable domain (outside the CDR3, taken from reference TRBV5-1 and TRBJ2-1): KAGVTQTPRYLIKTRGQQVTLSCSPISGHRSVSWYQQTPGQGLQFLFEYFSETQRNKGNFPGRFSGRQFSNSRSEMNVSTLELGDSALYLCASSSDRPTGDEQFFGPGTRLTVL.

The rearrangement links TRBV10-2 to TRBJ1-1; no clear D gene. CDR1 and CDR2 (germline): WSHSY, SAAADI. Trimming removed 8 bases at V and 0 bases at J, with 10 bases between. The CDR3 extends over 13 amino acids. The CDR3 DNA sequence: TGCGCCAGCTTCGAATTCATGAACACTGAAGCTTTCTTT. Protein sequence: CASFEFMNTEAFF.

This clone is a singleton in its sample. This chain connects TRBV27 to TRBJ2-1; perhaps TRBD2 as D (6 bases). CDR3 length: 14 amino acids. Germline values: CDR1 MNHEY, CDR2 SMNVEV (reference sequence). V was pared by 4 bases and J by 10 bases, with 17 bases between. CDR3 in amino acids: CASSWLAITDEQFF. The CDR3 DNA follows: TGTGCCAGCAGTTGGCTAGCGATCACCGACGAGCAGTTCTTC.

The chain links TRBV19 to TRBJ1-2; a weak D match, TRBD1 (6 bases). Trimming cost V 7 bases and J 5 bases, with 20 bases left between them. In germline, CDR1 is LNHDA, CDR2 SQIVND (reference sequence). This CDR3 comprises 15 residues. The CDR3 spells CASTFRTAVLYGYTF. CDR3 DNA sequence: TGTGCCAGTACCTTCCGGACAGCCGTTTTATATGGCTACACCTTC.